This T cell receptor beta chain comes out of a study of T cells in tuberculosis. As for this clone: The antigen is undetermined.

Study findings and constraints: Active tuberculosis patients had shorter CDR3-alpha; the beta difference was nonsignificant.

This CDR3 comprises 10 residues. V was clipped by 6 bases and J by 1 base, with 2 bases between them. Germline V gene lookup returns CDR1 SQVTM and CDR2 ANQGSEA. The repertoire was sequenced with immunoSEQ multiplex PCR; TCRdb's copy has only in-frame clones and lacks some. Of tens of thousands of clones listed, around 95% are singletons. This receptor was obtained from a donor aged 10 to 29 with latent tuberculosis or without tuberculosis infection. Sequencing was done on a sample of PBMCs. The gene calls are TRBV29-1 and TRBJ2-3; D is ambiguous. The CDR3 loop reads CSVGTDTQYF. The CDR3, as DNA: TGCAGCGTCGGCACAGATACGCAGTATTTT.